The subject of this entry is one TCR beta chain. The antigen remains unidentified. TCRdb re-called the 5' RACE reads through MiXCR, storing one row per CDR3 protein. The sample has around 150,000 distinct CDR3 sequences; 11% are singletons. The CDR3 consists of 16 residues. Trimming pared 1 base from V and 0 bases from J, leaving 12 bases between. Germline V lookup: CDR1 SEHNR, CDR2 FQNEAQ (reference sequence). This specimen belongs to a study of T-cell memory formation after mild COVID-19. Whole-study context: Across donors, TCR clusters were largely donor specific.

Findings of the study overall: Clones contracting day 15 to 85 were balanced CD4/CD8; later expanders leaned CD4+. Researchers report contracting CD4+ clones mostly in CM and EM, with CD8+ clones in EMRA.

The sequence derives from a man aged 18 to 30 who had mild COVID-19 (a few samples of this study predate the infection). Cell type and time point are not known. This rearrangement joins TRBV7-9 to TRBJ1-1, with D uncertain. What was sequenced was PBMCs or a T cell subset sorted from them (not recorded which). The CDR3 loop reads CASSLDDGRLNTEAFF. For the CDR3, the DNA is TGTGCCAGCAGCTTAGACGATGGACGGTTGAACACTGAAGCTTTCTTT.